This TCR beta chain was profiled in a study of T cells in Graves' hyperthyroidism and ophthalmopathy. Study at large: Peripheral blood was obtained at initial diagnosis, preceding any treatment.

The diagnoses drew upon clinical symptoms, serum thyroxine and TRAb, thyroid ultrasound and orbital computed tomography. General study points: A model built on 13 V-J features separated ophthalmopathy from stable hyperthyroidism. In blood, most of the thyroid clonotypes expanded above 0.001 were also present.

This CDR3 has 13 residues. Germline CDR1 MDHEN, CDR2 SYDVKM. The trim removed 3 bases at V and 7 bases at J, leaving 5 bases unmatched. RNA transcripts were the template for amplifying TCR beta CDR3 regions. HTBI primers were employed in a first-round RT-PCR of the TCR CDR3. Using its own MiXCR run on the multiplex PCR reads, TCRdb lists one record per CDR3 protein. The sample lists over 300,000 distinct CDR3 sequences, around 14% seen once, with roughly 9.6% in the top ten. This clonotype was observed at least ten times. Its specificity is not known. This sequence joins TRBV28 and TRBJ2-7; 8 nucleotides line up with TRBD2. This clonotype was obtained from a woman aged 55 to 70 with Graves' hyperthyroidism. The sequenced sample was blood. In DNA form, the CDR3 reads TGTGCCAGCAGTTTTGCGGGAGGTAATGAGCAGTACTTC. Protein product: CASSFAGGNEQYF. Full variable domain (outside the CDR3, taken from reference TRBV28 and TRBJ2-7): DVKVTQSSRYLVKRTGEKVFLECVQDMDHENMFWYRQDPGLGLRLIYFSYDVKMKEKGDIPEGYSVSREKKERFSLILESASTNQTSMYLCASSFAGGNEQYFGPGTRLTVT.